This is a list of T cell receptor beta chains from one sample in a study of T-cell reconstitution after alpha-beta-depleted transplantation in children. TCRdb reprocessed the PCR reads with MiXCR, giving one entry per CDR3 protein. The sample includes under 750,000 distinct CDR3 sequences, under 30% seen only once; the top ten take roughly 13%. Sample: PBMCs, mostly from graft donor cells, taken 360 days after TCRalphabeta/CD19-depleted stem cell transplant. The receptors here all came from a boy younger than two who had a stem cell transplant for acute myeloid leukemia, so the T cells may come from the graft donor. Each CDR3 is given with its conserved first and last residue.

CDR3,J,length,V
CASSLGATSGGIGDTQYF,TRBJ2-3,18,TRBV11-1
CASSSSSGGSNEQFF,TRBJ2-1,15,TRBV12-3/TRBV12-4
CATSRDRGRSGYTF,TRBJ1-2,14,TRBV15
CASSLGTQTNTGELFF,TRBJ2-2,16,TRBV12-3/TRBV12-4
CASSQDIMVLPFYGYTF,TRBJ1-2,17,TRBV4-3
CSVDLGLSYEQYF,TRBJ2-7,13,TRBV29-1
CASSLGDSFTEAFF,TRBJ1-1,14,TRBV12-3/TRBV12-4
CASSQDPSGGYNEQFF,TRBJ2-1,16,TRBV4-3
CATSSEVHWLSEAFF,TRBJ1-1,15,TRBV15
CASSQFGSVGELFF,TRBJ2-2,14,TRBV4-1
CSAGGVRELFF,TRBJ2-2,11,TRBV29-1
CASSLDWDTEAFF,TRBJ1-1,13,TRBV5-1
CASSVPGTRENIQYF,TRBJ2-4,15,TRBV28
CASTLEGARETQYF,TRBJ2-5,14,TRBV12-3/TRBV12-4
CASSQVGSRETQYF,TRBJ2-5,14,TRBV4-1
CASSLAGGGEKLFF,TRBJ1-4,14,TRBV7-2
CSVGGRNTGELFF,TRBJ2-2,13,TRBV29-1
CASKWGVQETQYF,TRBJ2-5,13,TRBV5-1
CASSRGMNTEAFF,TRBJ1-1,13,TRBV6-5
CSAMGTGSNYGYTF,TRBJ1-2,14,TRBV20-1
CASSLGSGTDTQYF,TRBJ2-3,14,TRBV11-2
CASSLAGPGQQSSYNSPLHF,TRBJ1-6,20,TRBV7-9
CASSGQGRQPQHF,TRBJ1-5,13,TRBV10-2
CSAYSGGVTDTQYF,TRBJ2-3,14,TRBV20-1
CSALKQGNEQFF,TRBJ2-1,12,TRBV20-1
CASSLVGGARETQYF,TRBJ2-5,15,TRBV7-2
CTGRTDTQYF,TRBJ2-3,10,TRBV29-1
CASSSRDRAFSGANVLTF,TRBJ2-6,18,TRBV5-1
CASMMDRGYNQPQHF,TRBJ1-5,15,TRBV10-2
CSTGLAGGLSNEQFF,TRBJ2-1,15,TRBV20-1
CSAQGEREETQYF,TRBJ2-5,13,TRBV20-1
CSVAAVDGYTF,TRBJ1-2,11,TRBV29-1
CASSVGVIAGELFF,TRBJ2-2,14,TRBV9
CATSGSPTDTQYF,TRBJ2-3,13,TRBV15
CASSLEGLSNQPQHF,TRBJ1-5,15,TRBV7-2
CSANRGGNSGANVLTF,TRBJ2-6,16,TRBV20-1
CATSLGAAAFF,TRBJ1-1,11,TRBV24-1
CASSPQLAITDTQYF,TRBJ2-3,15,TRBV6-1
CASSTGLAGVLAETQYF,TRBJ2-5,17,TRBV6-1
CASSLARGVQETQYF,TRBJ2-5,15,TRBV12-3/TRBV12-4
CSVEFLPWTGKETQYF,TRBJ2-5,16,TRBV29-1
CASTPGQGPNTGELFF,TRBJ2-2,16,TRBV12-3/TRBV12-4
CSASRARTGVYEQYF,TRBJ2-7,15,TRBV20-1
CSASKGPNTEAFF,TRBJ1-1,13,TRBV20-1
CASGQWMEELFF,TRBJ2-2,12,TRBV5-1
CASSSGQGNEQFF,TRBJ2-1,13,TRBV5-1
CASSIAGTAEAFF,TRBJ1-1,13,TRBV19
CSTQGDTEAFF,TRBJ1-1,11,TRBV20-1
CASSDWGNIQYF,TRBJ2-4,12,TRBV2
CASSLADYTYEQYF,TRBJ2-7,14,TRBV7-9
CASSEDRGRSEQYF,TRBJ2-7,14,TRBV7-8
CSTRVSGQRATEAFF,TRBJ1-1,15,TRBV20-1
CASSERQEDNYGYTF,TRBJ1-2,15,TRBV12-3/TRBV12-4
CAIPGRSEETQYF,TRBJ2-5,13,TRBV2
CASRRTITDTQYF,TRBJ2-3,13,TRBV5-1
CASSFFGGDTIYF,TRBJ1-3,13,TRBV12-3/TRBV12-4
CATQSNTEAFF,TRBJ1-1,11,TRBV24-1
CASSYQGQGQETQYF,TRBJ2-5,15,TRBV6-5
CASSLELGSGGARDTQYF,TRBJ2-3,18,TRBV11-2
CASSPDRRDGSPLHF,TRBJ1-6,15,TRBV6-1